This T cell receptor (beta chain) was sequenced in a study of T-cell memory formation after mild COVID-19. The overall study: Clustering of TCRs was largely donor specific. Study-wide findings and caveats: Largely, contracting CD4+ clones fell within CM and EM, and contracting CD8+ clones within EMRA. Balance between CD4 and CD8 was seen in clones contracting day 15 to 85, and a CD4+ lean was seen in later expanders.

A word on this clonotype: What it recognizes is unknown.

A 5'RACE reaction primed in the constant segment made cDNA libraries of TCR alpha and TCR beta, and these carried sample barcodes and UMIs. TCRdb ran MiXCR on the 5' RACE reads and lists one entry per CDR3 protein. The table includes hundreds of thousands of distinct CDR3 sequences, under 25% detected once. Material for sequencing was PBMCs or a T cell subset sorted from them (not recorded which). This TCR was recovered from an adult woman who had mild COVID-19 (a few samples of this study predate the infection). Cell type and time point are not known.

CDR3 sequence: CASTPGGRNSPLHF. In DNA, the CDR3 is TGTGCCAGCACCCCTGGGGGAAGAAATTCACCCCTCCACTTT. The chain recombines TRBV12-3 or TRBV12-4 with TRBJ1-6; D might be TRBD1 (5 bases). V lost 7 bases and J 7 bases, leaving 14 bases between the germline ends. This CDR3 region has 14 residues.